This T cell receptor (beta chain) was retrieved from a study of blood T cell repertoires in COVID-19. V lost 4 bases and J 4 bases, leaving 13 bases between the germline ends. The CDR3 runs to 14 residues. Per the germline V gene, CDR1 is MGHRA and CDR2 is YSYEKL. In the source study's methods: Researchers report that nucleated cell counts were estimated from reference gene primer amplification. Data came from immunoSEQ multiplex PCR; TCRdb stores just in-frame clones and leaves some out. The DNA was the basis for D and trimming; V, J and clone size are from that table. The data hold approximately 90,000 clones, with around 85% observed a single time.

The sample comprised peripheral blood. The clonotype was recovered from a human donor in a cohort sampled during active COVID-19. The chain carries TRBV4-1 and TRBJ1-1, with D perhaps TRBD1 (5 bases). The CDR3 loop is CASSPVKGRTEAFF. CDR3 DNA sequence: TGCGCCAGCAGCCCAGTGAAGGGGCGCACTGAAGCTTTCTTT.